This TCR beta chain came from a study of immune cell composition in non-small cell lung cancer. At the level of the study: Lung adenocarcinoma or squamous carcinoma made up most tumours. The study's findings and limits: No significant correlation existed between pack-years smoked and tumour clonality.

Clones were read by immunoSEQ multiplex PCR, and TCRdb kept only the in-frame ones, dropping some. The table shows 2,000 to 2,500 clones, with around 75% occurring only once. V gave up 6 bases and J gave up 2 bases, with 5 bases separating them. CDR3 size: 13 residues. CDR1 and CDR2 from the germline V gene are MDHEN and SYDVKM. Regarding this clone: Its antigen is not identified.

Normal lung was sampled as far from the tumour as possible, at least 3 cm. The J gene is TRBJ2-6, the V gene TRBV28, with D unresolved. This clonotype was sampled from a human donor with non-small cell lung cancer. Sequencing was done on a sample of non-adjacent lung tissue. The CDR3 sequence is CASRQTGANVLTF. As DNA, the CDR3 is TGTGCCAGCAGACAAACTGGGGCCAACGTCCTGACTTTC.